This passage covers 7 T cell receptor beta chains from one sample sequenced in a study of shared clonotypes between healthy human individuals (dated by TCRdb to the early 2020s). The receptor library was made with the immunoSEQ multiplex PCR assay. TCRdb carries this immuneACCESS record with in-frame sequences only. Its versions omit some clonotypes, under half of them owing to an unresolved V gene in the studies checked, with the rest unexplained. In all, the sample holds about 680,000 clones, and 74% of those were seen once. 1.5% to 2% of the sample lies in the top ten. The source material was memory CD4+ T cells sorted from blood. In light of the paper, this sample's cell subset or site label describes: CD45RA-negative fraction. Every receptor here comes from a woman aged 30 to 39 in good health.

Here the CDR3 DNA reads TGCGCCAGCAGCTTGAGGACTAGCGGGGGTCAAGAGACCCAGTACTTC. This gives the protein CASSLRTSGGQETQYF. The chain recombines TRBV5-1 with TRBJ2-5; 13 bases are shared with TRBD2. CDR3 size: 16 residues. J lost 2 bases, V lost 1 base, and 2 bases had no gene match. Germline assignment: CDR1 SGHRS and CDR2 YFSETQ.

This chain links TRBV28 with TRBJ1-4; D not resolved. Trimming shortened V by 6 bases and J by 0 bases, and 5 bases separated the two germline ends. Germline CDR1 is MDHEN and CDR2 is SYDVKM. The CDR3 is 13 amino acids. The CDR3 is CASRGTTNEKLFF. The CDR3 DNA is TGTGCCAGCAGGGGGACAACTAATGAAAAACTGTTTTTT.

This chain connects TRBV6-5 to TRBJ1-2, with D unclear. The V end lost 6 bases, the J end lost 1 base, and 15 bases lay between the germline ends. Germline V gene sequence: CDR1 MNHEY, CDR2 SVGAGI. The length of the CDR3 is 15 residues. CDR3 residues: CASSPSASLNYGYTF. In DNA form, the CDR3 reads TGTGCCAGCAGCCCCAGTGCCAGTCTTAACTATGGCTACACCTTC.

This clone appeared a few times. The chain has TRBV6-5 and TRBJ2-1; perhaps TRBD1 as D (5 bases). The ends were cut back, 2 bases at V and 4 bases at J, with 6 bases in the middle. From germline, CDR1 is MNHEY and CDR2 SVGAGI. This CDR3 is 13 amino acids long. The CDR3 region is CASSYQGYNEQFF. The CDR3 DNA follows: TGTGCCAGCAGTTACCAGGGATACAATGAGCAGTTCTTC.

This rearrangement joins TRBV7-9 to TRBJ2-3, with TRBD2 as a possible D gene (6 bases). The ends were cut back, 5 bases at V and 0 bases at J, with 12 bases in the middle. CDR1 is SEHNR and CDR2 is FQNEAQ in the germline V gene (reference sequence). CDR3 length: 15 residues. CDR3 loop: CASSSSGVSTDTQYF. CDR3 bases: TGTGCCAGCAGCAGTAGCGGAGTAAGCACAGATACGCAGTATTTT.

This chain joins TRBV6-6 and TRBJ2-3; TRBD1 or TRBD2 may be the D gene (5 bases each). Germline V CDR1 and CDR2: MNHNY, SVGAGI (reference sequence). This CDR3 is built from 14 residues. The V end lost 7 bases, the J end lost 2 bases, and 13 bases lay between the germline ends. CDR3 sequence: CASKLGGDTDTQYF. The CDR3 bases are TGTGCCAGCAAGCTTGGGGGAGACACAGATACGCAGTATTTT.

This clone was recorded a few times. The chain joins TRBV7-9 to TRBJ1-1; TRBD1 might be the D (6 bases). CDR3 size: 12 residues. The germline V gene has CDR1 SEHNR and CDR2 FQNEAQ (reference sequence). Trimming took off 2 bases at V and 11 bases at J, with 12 bases between the two ends. CDR3 region: CASSLSGAGAFF. CDR3 in DNA: TGTGCCAGCAGCTTATCAGGGGCGGGCGCTTTCTTT.